This is a list of T cell receptor beta chains from one sample in a study of blood T cell repertoires in COVID-19. Only in-frame clones appear in the TCRdb table, and some are missing; sequencing was by immunoSEQ multiplex PCR. The sample holds about 50,000 clones, about 91% seen once. The sequenced sample was peripheral blood. These receptors originate from a man over 45 with active COVID-19. The CDR3 runs from the conserved cysteine through the conserved F or W. Each record gives: V gene, J gene, clone size, D gene, CDR3 protein, CDR3 DNA. The D gene is left open where the match is weak. Clone size is shown for a subset of rows, as once, few, many or a class of expanded clone.

v_gene: TRBV13; j_gene: TRBJ2-1; abundance: .; d_gene: TRBD2; CDR3aa: CASSLDGSGGSYNEQFF; CDR3nt: TGTGCCAGCAGCTTAGATGGTAGCGGGGGGTCCTACAATGAGCAGTTCTTC
v_gene: TRBV30; j_gene: TRBJ2-7; abundance: .; d_gene: .; CDR3aa: CAWSVAGGEQYF; CDR3nt: TGTGCCTGGAGTGTTGCCGGGGGCGAGCAGTACTTC
v_gene: TRBV28; j_gene: TRBJ2-7; abundance: .; d_gene: TRBD2; CDR3aa: CASLSGSGYEQYF; CDR3nt: TGTGCCAGCCTTAGCGGGAGTGGGTACGAGCAGTACTTC
v_gene: TRBV6-6; j_gene: TRBJ2-3; abundance: few; d_gene: TRBD2; CDR3aa: CASKPGGLTDTQYF; CDR3nt: TGTGCCAGCAAACCGGGGGGGCTCACAGATACGCAGTATTTT
v_gene: TRBV2; j_gene: TRBJ1-4; abundance: .; d_gene: TRBD1; CDR3aa: CASSEAGQGGEKLFF; CDR3nt: TGTGCCAGCAGTGAAGCCGGACAGGGTGGTGAAAAACTGTTTTTT
v_gene: TRBV18; j_gene: TRBJ1-1; abundance: .; d_gene: .; CDR3aa: CASSPEGGTGTEAFF; CDR3nt: TGTGCCAGCTCACCGGAAGGGGGTACGGGCACTGAAGCTTTCTTT
v_gene: TRBV12-3/TRBV12-4; j_gene: TRBJ2-1; abundance: .; d_gene: .; CDR3aa: CASSPSGHNEQFF; CDR3nt: TGTGCCAGCAGTCCCAGTGGCCATAATGAGCAGTTCTTC
v_gene: TRBV5-1; j_gene: TRBJ2-2; abundance: .; d_gene: TRBD2; CDR3aa: CASSRLTSGSTNTGELFF; CDR3nt: TGCGCCAGCAGCAGACTGACTAGCGGGAGTACTAATACCGGGGAGCTGTTTTTT
v_gene: TRBV11-2; j_gene: TRBJ1-2; abundance: .; d_gene: .; CDR3aa: CASSSRLLGGYGYTF; CDR3nt: TGTGCCAGCAGCTCCCGACTCCTTGGTGGCTATGGCTACACCTTC
v_gene: TRBV7-7; j_gene: TRBJ2-2; abundance: .; d_gene: TRBD1; CDR3aa: CASSPTPRQGDTGELFF; CDR3nt: TGTGCCAGCAGCCCAACCCCCCGACAGGGAGACACCGGGGAGCTGTTTTTT
v_gene: TRBV5-4; j_gene: TRBJ2-3; abundance: .; d_gene: .; CDR3aa: CASSYLVGSRTDTQYF; CDR3nt: TGTGCCAGCAGCTACCTGGTGGGTAGCCGTACAGATACGCAGTATTTT